Presented here are 2 T cell receptor beta chains from one specimen sequenced in a study of blood T cell repertoires in COVID-19. This table comes from immunoSEQ multiplex PCR, and its TCRdb copy is limited to in-frame clones, with some not included. In the table there are under 300,000 clones, around 90% of which are singletons. Source material: peripheral blood. The receptors shown here come from a man under 40 with COVID-19, enrolled during active disease.

This chain connects TRBV6-6 to TRBJ1-5, with 8 nucleotides matching TRBD1. Per germline, CDR1 MNHNY and CDR2 SVGAGI (reference sequence). V lost 6 bases, J lost 5 bases, and 6 bases stayed unmatched. This CDR3 has 14 residues. CDR3 loop: CASRGQGVHQPQHF. Written as DNA, the CDR3 is TGTGCCAGCAGAGGACAGGGTGTTCATCAGCCCCAGCATTTT.

The CDR3 sequence is CASSPANQDYGYTF. The CDR3 DNA follows: TGTGCCAGCTCACCTGCCAACCAGGACTATGGCTACACCTTC. The chain carries TRBV18 and TRBJ1-2; D uncertain. Germline values: CDR1 KGHSH, CDR2 LQKENI. The CDR3 spans 14 residues. Trimming stripped 3 bases from V and 3 bases from J, with 11 bases between. Filled out from reference TRBV18 and TRBJ1-2, the complete variable domain reads NAGVMQNPRHLVRRRGQEARLRCSPMKGHSHVYWYRQLPEEGLKFMVYLQKENIIDESGMPKERFSAEFPKEGPSILRIQQVVRGDSAAYFCASSPANQDYGYTFGSGTRLTVV.